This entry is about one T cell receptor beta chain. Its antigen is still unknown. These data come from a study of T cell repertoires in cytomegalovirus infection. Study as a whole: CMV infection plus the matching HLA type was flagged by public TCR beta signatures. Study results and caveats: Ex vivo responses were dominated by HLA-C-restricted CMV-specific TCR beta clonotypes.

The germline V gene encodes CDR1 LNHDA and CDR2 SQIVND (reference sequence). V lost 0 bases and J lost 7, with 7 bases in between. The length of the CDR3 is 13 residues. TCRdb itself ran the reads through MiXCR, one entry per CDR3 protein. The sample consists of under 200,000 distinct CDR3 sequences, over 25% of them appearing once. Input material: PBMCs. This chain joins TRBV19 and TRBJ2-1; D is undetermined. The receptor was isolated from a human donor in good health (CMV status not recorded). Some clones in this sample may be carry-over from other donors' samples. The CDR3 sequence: CASSIDSLNEQFF. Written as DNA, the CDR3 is TGTGCCAGTAGTATAGATTCGTTGAATGAGCAGTTCTTC.